The 15 T cell receptor beta chains given below trace back to one sample, sequenced in a study of T cells after yellow fever vaccination. A single record per CDR3 protein comes from TCRdb applying MiXCR to the 5' RACE reads. The table lists about 630,000 distinct CDR3 sequences, over 9% of them singletons. The starting material was PBMCs, obtained on the day of the yellow fever booster vaccination. Receptors originate from a man younger than 40 who received the YFV17D yellow fever vaccine.

The J gene is TRBJ1-2, the V gene TRBV9, with 7 bases aligning to TRBD1. V shed 0 bases and J 3 bases; nucleotides not matched to a gene: 8. The CDR3 spans 16 residues. Germline V gives CDR1 SGDLS, CDR2 YYNGEE. The CDR3 region is CASSVARQGLDYGYTF. CDR3 bases: TGTGCCAGCAGCGTAGCTCGACAGGGCCTCGACTATGGCTACACCTTC.

This chain joins TRBV12-3 or TRBV12-4 and TRBJ1-3, with D hard to call. CDR3 length equals 15 residues. V was shortened by 6 bases and J by 3 bases, with 15 bases between the two germline ends. In DNA form, the CDR3 reads TGTGCCAGCAGCCCTGGGAATGGGCTTGGAAACACCATATATTTT. Its protein product is CASSPGNGLGNTIYF.

The rearrangement links TRBV7-8 to TRBJ1-3; tentatively, D is TRBD1 (6 bases). The CDR3 runs to 17 residues. V gave up 3 bases and J gave up 0 bases, with 15 bases separating them. From germline, CDR1 is SGHVS and CDR2 FQNEAQ. The CDR3 protein is CASSLAPGHNSGNTIYF. CDR3 bases: TGTGCCAGCAGCTTGGCCCCGGGACACAACTCTGGAAACACCATATATTTT.

This clonotype was detected only a few times. The rearrangement links TRBV28 to TRBJ2-6; 7 bases agree with TRBD1. The CDR3 extends over 15 amino acids. Losses at the gene ends were 4 bases for V and 4 bases for J; bases not matched to a gene: 4. CDR1 and CDR2 (germline): MDHEN, SYDVKM. The DNA of the CDR3 is TGTGCCAGCAGTTCTACAGGGGTAGGGGCCAACGTCCTGACTTTC. It encodes CASSSTGVGANVLTF.

This chain links TRBV30 with TRBJ1-6, with 7 nucleotides matching TRBD1. Germline CDR1 GTSNPN, CDR2 SVGIG (reference sequence). Germline trimming cut 4 bases from V and 7 bases from J; bases unmatched to any gene: 4. The CDR3 consists of 13 residues. The CDR3 bases are TGTGCCTGGACCGGGACAGAAAATTCACCCCTCCACTTT. Translated: CAWTGTENSPLHF.

This clonotype was observed a few times. The chain couples TRBV20-1 to TRBJ1-2; D gene unclear. CDR1 is DFQATT, CDR2 SNEGSKA, per germline (reference sequence). The V end was cut by 6 bases, the J end by 2 bases, with 7 bases between. CDR3 size: 11 residues. CDR3: CSAYRNYGYTF. For the CDR3, the DNA is TGCAGTGCCTACCGGAACTATGGCTACACCTTC.

This clonotype has a count of ten or more. The chain has TRBV5-1 and TRBJ2-7; D is ambiguous. From germline, CDR1 is SGHRS and CDR2 YFSETQ. The CDR3 is 13 amino acids. V was shortened by 0 bases and J by 3 bases, with 7 bases between the two germline ends. CDR3 bases: TGCGCCAGCAGCTTGGTGGAGAACTACGAGCAGTACTTC. This codes for CASSLVENYEQYF.

The chain uses TRBV18 and TRBJ2-7; no clear D. The CDR3 runs 13 residues. CDR1 is KGHSH and CDR2 is LQKENI in the germline V gene. Trimming left V 4 bases short and J 7 bases short, with 14 bases between. CDR3 loop: CASSRSLTGEQYF. CDR3 nucleotide sequence: TGTGCCAGCTCACGATCCCTTACTGGAGAGCAGTACTTC.

This clonotype was counted a few times. The rearrangement links TRBV20-1 to TRBJ1-4; the D is unclear. The V gene's germline CDR1 is DFQATT and CDR2 SNEGSKA (reference sequence). V shed 3 bases and J shed 2 bases, with 10 bases lying between them. The CDR3 runs 14 residues. The DNA of the CDR3 is TGCAGTGCTAGCGCTACAGATACTAATGAAAAACTGTTTTTT. It translates to CSASATDTNEKLFF.

A few counts support this clonotype. The chain links TRBV10-3 to TRBJ1-2, with D possibly being TRBD1 (5 bases). Germline V lookup: CDR1 ENHRY, CDR2 SYGVKD. This CDR3 region has 14 residues. V was clipped by 4 bases and J by 6 bases, with 15 bases between them. The CDR3 nucleotides read TGTGCCATCAGTGGGCGACAGACCTTGGATGGCTACACCTTC. It is translated as CAISGRQTLDGYTF.

This clonotype was seen a few times. The rearrangement links TRBV6-2 or TRBV6-3 to TRBJ2-3; D remains unclear. The ends were cut back, 8 bases at V and 8 bases at J, with 11 bases in the middle. The germline CDR1 and CDR2 sequences are MNHEY and SVGEGT. This CDR3 is 11 amino acids long. This CDR3 reads CASRAPGTQYF. In DNA form, the CDR3 reads TGTGCCAGCCGTGCTCCCGGTACGCAGTATTTT.

The chain couples TRBV18 to TRBJ2-5, with 10 bases that match TRBD2. Germline CDR1 is KGHSH and CDR2 is LQKENI. Trimming at V came to 0 bases and at J to 4 bases, leaving 5 bases not matched to a gene. This CDR3 is built from 16 residues. The CDR3 region is CASSPPSGRRAETQYF. In nucleotides, the CDR3 is TGTGCCAGCTCACCACCTAGCGGGAGGAGGGCAGAGACCCAGTACTTC.

CDR3 in DNA: TGCGCCTCAGCCAGTACCAGGGGTGGGGCCAACGTCCTGACTTTC. It encodes CASASTRGGANVLTF. The chain joins TRBV5-1 to TRBJ2-6, with D possibly being TRBD1 (6 bases). The V and J ends lost 10 bases and 3 bases respectively, with 17 bases between them. The CDR3 runs to 15 residues. Germline V gene lookup returns CDR1 SGHRS and CDR2 YFSETQ.

The V call is TRBV18, the J call TRBJ1-1; D is possibly TRBD1 (6 bases). Trimming took off 6 bases at V and 6 bases at J, with 17 bases between the two ends. Per the germline V gene, CDR1 is KGHSH and CDR2 is LQKENI. The CDR3 has 14 residues. CDR3: CASSPGTLLPEAFF. DNA for the CDR3: TGTGCCAGCTCCCCCGGGACACTCTTGCCTGAAGCTTTCTTT.

In this sample, this clonotype turned up a few times. The CDR3 sequence is CSASPGRPNQPQHF. DNA for the CDR3: TGCAGTGCTAGCCCGGGACGGCCTAATCAGCCCCAGCATTTT. This chain connects TRBV20-1 to TRBJ1-5; the D gene is possibly TRBD1 (5 bases). V dropped 3 bases and J dropped 4 bases, with 13 bases sitting between them. Per germline, CDR1 DFQATT and CDR2 SNEGSKA (reference sequence). This CDR3 has 14 amino acids.